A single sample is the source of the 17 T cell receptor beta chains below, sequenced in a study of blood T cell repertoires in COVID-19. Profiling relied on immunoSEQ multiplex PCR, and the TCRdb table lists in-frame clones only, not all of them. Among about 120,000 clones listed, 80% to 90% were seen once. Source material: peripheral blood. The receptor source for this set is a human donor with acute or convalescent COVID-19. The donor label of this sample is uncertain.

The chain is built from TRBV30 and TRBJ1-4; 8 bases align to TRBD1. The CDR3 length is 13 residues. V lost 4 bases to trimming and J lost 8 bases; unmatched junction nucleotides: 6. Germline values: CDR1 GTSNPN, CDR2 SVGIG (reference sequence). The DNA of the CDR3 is TGTGCCTGGAACGGACAGGGAAGGGAAAAACTGTTTTTT. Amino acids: CAWNGQGREKLFF.

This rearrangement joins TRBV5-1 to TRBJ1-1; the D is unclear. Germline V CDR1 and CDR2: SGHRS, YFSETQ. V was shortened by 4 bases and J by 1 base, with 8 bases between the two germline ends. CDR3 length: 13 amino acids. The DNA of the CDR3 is TGCGCCAGCAGCCCTACTGGGAACACTGAAGCTTTCTTT. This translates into CASSPTGNTEAFF.

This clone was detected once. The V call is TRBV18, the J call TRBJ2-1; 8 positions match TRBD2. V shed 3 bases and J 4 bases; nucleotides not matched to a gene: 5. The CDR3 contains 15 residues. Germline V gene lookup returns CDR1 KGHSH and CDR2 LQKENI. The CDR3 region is CASSPGAGVYNEQFF. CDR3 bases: TGTGCCAGCTCACCGGGAGCGGGAGTTTACAATGAGCAGTTCTTC.

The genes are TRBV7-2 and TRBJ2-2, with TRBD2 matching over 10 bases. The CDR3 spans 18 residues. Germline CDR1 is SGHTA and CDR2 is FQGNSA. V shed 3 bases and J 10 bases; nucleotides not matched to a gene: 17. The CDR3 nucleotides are TGTGCCAGCAGCTTGGGGTTAAAGCGGGGGGGCCTAGGTGAGGAGCTGTTTTTT. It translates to CASSLGLKRGGLGEELFF.

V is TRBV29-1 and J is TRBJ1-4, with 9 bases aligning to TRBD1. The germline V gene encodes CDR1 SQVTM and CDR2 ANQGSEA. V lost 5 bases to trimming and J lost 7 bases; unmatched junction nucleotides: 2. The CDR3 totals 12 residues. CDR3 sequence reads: CSVLTGGEKLFF. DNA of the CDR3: TGCAGCGTTTTGACAGGGGGTGAAAAACTGTTTTTT.

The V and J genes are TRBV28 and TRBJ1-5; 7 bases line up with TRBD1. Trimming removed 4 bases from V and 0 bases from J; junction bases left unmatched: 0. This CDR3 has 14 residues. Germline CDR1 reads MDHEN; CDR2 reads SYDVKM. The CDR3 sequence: CASSYRGSNQPQHF. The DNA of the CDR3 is TGTGCCAGCAGTTACAGGGGTAGCAATCAGCCCCAGCATTTT.

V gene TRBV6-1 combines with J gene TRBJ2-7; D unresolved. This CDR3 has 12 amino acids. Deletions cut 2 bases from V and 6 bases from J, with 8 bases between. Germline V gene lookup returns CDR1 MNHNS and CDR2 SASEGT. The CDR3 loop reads CASSESRGEQYF. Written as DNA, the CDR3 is TGTGCCAGCAGTGAATCCAGAGGCGAGCAGTACTTC.

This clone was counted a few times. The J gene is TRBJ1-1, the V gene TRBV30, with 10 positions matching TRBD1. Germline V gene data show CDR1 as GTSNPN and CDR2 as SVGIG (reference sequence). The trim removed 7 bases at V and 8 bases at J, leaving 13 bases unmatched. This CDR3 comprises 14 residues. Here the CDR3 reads CAYVRGQGIREAFF. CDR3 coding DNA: TGTGCCTACGTCCGGGGACAGGGGATAAGGGAAGCTTTCTTT.

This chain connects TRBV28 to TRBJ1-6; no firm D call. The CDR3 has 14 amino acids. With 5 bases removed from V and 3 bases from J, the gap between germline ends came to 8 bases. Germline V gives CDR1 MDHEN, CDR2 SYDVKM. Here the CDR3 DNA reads TGTGCCAGCAGTCGCGGGATCTATAATTCACCCCTCCACTTT. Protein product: CASSRGIYNSPLHF.

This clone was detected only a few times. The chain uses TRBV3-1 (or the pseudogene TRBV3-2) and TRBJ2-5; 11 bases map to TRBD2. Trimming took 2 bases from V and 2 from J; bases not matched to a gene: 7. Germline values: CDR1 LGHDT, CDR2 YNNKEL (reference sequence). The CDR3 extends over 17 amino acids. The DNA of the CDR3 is TGTGCCAGCAGCCAATCAGGGACTAGCGGCTTACAAGAGACCCAGTACTTC. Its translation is CASSQSGTSGLQETQYF.

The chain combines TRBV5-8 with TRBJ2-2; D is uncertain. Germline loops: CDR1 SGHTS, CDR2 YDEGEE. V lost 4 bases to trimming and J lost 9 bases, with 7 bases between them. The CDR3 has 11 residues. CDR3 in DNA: TGTGCCAGCAGCCCGCAGTGGGAGCTGTTTTTT. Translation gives CASSPQWELFF.

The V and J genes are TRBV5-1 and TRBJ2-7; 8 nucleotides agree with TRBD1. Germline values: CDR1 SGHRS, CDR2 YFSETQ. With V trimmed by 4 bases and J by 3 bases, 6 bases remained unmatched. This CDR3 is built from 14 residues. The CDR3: CASSPGTGLYEQYF. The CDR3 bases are TGCGCCAGCAGCCCCGGGACAGGTCTCTACGAGCAGTACTTC.

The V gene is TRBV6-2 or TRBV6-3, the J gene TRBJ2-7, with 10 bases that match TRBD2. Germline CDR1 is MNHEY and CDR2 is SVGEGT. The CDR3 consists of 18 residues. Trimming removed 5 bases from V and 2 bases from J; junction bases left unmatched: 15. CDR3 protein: CASSPQPPLAGEPYEQYF. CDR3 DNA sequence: TGTGCCAGCAGTCCCCAGCCCCCTCTAGCGGGAGAACCCTACGAGCAGTACTTC.

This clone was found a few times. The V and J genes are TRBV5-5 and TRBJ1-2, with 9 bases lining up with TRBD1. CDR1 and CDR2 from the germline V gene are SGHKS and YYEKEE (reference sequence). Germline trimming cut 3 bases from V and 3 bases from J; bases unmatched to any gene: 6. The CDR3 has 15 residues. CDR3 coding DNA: TGTGCCAGCAGCTGGGGACAGGGAGAGGACTATGGCTACACCTTC. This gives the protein CASSWGQGEDYGYTF.

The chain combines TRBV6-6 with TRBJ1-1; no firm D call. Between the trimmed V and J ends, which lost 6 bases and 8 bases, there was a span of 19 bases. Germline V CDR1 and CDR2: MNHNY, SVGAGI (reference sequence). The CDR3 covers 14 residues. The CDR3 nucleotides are TGTGCCAGCAGCCTCGCGGACGGAGGGCAAGAAGCTTTCTTT. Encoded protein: CASSLADGGQEAFF.

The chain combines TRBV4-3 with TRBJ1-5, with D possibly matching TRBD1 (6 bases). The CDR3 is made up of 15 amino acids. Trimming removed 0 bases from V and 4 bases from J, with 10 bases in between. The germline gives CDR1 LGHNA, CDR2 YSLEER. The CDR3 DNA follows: TGCGCCAGCAGCCAAGATTGGCAGGGGAATCAGCCCCAGCATTTT. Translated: CASSQDWQGNQPQHF.

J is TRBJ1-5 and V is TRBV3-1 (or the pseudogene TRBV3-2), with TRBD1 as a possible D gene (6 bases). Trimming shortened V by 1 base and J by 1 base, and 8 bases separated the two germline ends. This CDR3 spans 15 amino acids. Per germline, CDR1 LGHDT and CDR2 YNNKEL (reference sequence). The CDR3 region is CASSQAGVSNQPQHF. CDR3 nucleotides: TGTGCCAGCAGCCAAGCAGGGGTGAGCAATCAGCCCCAGCATTTT.